This T cell receptor beta chain was found in a study of blood T cell repertoires in COVID-19. As for the study in general: Samples representing acute and convalescent COVID-19 were sourced from the United States, Italy and Spain.

Seattle participants joined during active infection and were tracked over time. Trimming shortened V by 8 bases and J by 4 bases, and 13 bases separated the two germline ends. CDR3 length: 13 residues. Germline loops: CDR1 SNHLY, CDR2 FYNNEI. This table comes from immunoSEQ multiplex PCR, and its TCRdb copy is limited to in-frame clones, with some not included. Of 210,000 or so clones in the sample, 84% were seen once. This chain uses TRBV2 with TRBJ2-3; the D gene is possibly TRBD2 (7 bases). Sequenced sample: peripheral blood. This sequence was found in an elderly woman with COVID-19, enrolled during active disease. CDR3 nucleotides: TGTGCCAGCGTCGGGGGGCCGGCAGATACGCAGTATTTT. Residues: CASVGGPADTQYF.